The clone carrying this TCR beta chain has at least ten counts. Its antigen is as yet unknown. TCRdb called the 5' RACE reads again in MiXCR, with one record for every CDR3 protein. The sample contains approximately 120,000 distinct CDR3 sequences, approximately 7% of which appear only once. The length of the CDR3 is 15 residues. CDR1 and CDR2 from the germline V gene are SGHTA and FQGNSA. Trimming at V came to 8 bases and at J to 7 bases, leaving 8 bases not matched to a gene. The data belong to a study of T cells after yellow fever vaccination. Whole-study results and caveats: Subsequent booster samples again held most clones from primary vaccination (under 98% CD4, 88% CD8). Across the CD4 and CD8 compartments, a small share of clonotypes was present in both.

The input for sequencing was CD4+ T cells sorted from PBMCs, taken roughly 10 days after the first yellow fever vaccination. The source of this sequence is a man aged 18 to 30 who received the YFV17D yellow fever vaccine. The V and J genes are TRBV7-2 and TRBJ2-2; 12 bases are a match to TRBD2. The CDR3 reads CASGLGLAGYGELFF. The CDR3 region has the DNA TGTGCCAGCGGGTTAGGACTAGCGGGGTACGGGGAGCTGTTTTTT. The variable domain in full, with the rest retrieved from reference TRBV7-2 and TRBJ2-2, is GAGVSQSPSNKVTEKGKDVELRCDPISGHTALYWYRQSLGQGLEFLIYFQGNSAPDKSGLPSDRFSAERTGGSVSTLTIQRTQQEDSAVYLCASGLGLAGYGELFFGEGSRLTVL.